The clone carrying this T cell receptor beta chain was counted a single time. This specimen belongs to a study of cytomegalovirus exposure and HLA in healthy donors. Study-level information: Within an early data release were about 85 million unique TCRs drawn from HLA-typed donors.

V lost 5 bases to trimming and J lost 3 bases, with 10 bases between them. This CDR3 has 13 amino acids. Germline V gene data show CDR1 as MDHEN and CDR2 as SYDVKM. Primers: 60 Vbeta forward and 13 Jbeta reverse. TCRdb's copy holds only in-frame clones and misses some; the assay was immunoSEQ multiplex PCR. This table has over 150,000 clones, approximately 82% appearing once. The TCR comes from a male donor in good health and CMV-seronegative. The sample consisted of PBMCs. The rearrangement joins TRBV28 to TRBJ1-2, with D perhaps TRBD1 (6 bases). This CDR3 is CASSLAGDYGYTF. In nucleotides, the CDR3 is TGTGCCAGCAGTCTCGCAGGGGACTATGGCTACACCTTC.